The clone carrying this T cell receptor (beta chain) turned up a few times. This sample is part of a study of blood T cell repertoires in COVID-19. J was trimmed by 1 base and V by 3 bases; bases with no gene match: 10. The CDR3 is made up of 18 amino acids. Germline V lookup: CDR1 LNHDA, CDR2 SQIVND (reference sequence). In the authors' workflow: By means of reference gene primer amplification, nucleated cell counts were estimated. Assay used: immunoSEQ multiplex PCR; TCRdb lists only in-frame clones, some missing. D and trimming were read from the DNA, whereas the V and J calls and clone size are those reported in that table. The sample includes approximately 75,000 clones, 70% to 85% of them seen just once.

The chain uses TRBV19 and TRBJ1-3, with 9 positions matching TRBD1. Sequenced sample: peripheral blood. The receptor was isolated from a woman aged 45 to 65 with acute or convalescent COVID-19. The CDR3 is CASSIRGTGQGSGNTIYF. The CDR3 DNA is TGTGCCAGTAGTATTCGAGGAACGGGACAGGGATCTGGAAACACCATATATTTT.